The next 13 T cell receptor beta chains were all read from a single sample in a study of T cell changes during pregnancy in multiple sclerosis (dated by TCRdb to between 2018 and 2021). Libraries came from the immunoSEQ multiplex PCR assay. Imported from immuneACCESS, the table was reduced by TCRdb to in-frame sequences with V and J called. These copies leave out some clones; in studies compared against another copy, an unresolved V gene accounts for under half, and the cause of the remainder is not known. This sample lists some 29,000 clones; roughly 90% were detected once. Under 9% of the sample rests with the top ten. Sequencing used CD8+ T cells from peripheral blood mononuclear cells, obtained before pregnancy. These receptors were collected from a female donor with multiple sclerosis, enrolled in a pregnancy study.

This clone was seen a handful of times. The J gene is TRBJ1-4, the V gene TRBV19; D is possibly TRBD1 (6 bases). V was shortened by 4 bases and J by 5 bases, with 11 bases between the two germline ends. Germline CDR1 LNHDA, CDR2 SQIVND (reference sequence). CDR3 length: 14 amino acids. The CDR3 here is CASSTKGQNEKLFF. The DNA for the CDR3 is TGTGCCAGTAGTACCAAAGGACAGAATGAAAAACTGTTTTTT.

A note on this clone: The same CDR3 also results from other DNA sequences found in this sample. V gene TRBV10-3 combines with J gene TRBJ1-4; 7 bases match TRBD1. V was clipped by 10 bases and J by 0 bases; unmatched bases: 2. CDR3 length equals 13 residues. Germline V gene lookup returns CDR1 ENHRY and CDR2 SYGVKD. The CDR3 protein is CASGTATNEKLFF. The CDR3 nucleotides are TGTGCCAGCGGGACAGCAACTAATGAAAAACTGTTTTTT.

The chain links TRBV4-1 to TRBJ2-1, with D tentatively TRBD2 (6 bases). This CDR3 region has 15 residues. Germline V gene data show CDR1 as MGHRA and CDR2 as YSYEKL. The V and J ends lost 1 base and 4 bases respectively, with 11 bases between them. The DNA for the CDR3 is TGCGCCAGCAGCCAAGCGGGAGAAGCGTACAATGAGCAGTTCTTC. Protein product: CASSQAGEAYNEQFF.

The CDR3 loop is CASRETGVNQPQHF. CDR3 bases: TGTGCCAGTAGGGAGACAGGGGTCAATCAGCCCCAGCATTTT. This sequence joins TRBV19 and TRBJ1-5; TRBD1 agrees at 8 bases. J lost 3 bases, V lost 6 bases, and 4 bases had no gene match. The germline CDR1 and CDR2 sequences are LNHDA and SQIVND (reference sequence). This CDR3 has 14 amino acids.

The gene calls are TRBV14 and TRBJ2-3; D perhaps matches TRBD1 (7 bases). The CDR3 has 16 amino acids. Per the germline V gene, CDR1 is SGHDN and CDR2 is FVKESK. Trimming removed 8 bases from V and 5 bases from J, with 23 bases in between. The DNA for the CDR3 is TGTGCCAGCCGGAACGGAGGGGGCGGGACTGAAGATACGCAGTATTTT. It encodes CASRNGGGGTEDTQYF.

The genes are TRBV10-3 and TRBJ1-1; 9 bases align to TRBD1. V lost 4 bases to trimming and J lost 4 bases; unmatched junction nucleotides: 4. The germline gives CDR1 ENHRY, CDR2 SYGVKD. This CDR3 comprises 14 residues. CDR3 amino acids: CAISAGTGPTEAFF. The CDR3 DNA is TGTGCCATCAGTGCGGGGACAGGGCCCACTGAAGCTTTCTTT.

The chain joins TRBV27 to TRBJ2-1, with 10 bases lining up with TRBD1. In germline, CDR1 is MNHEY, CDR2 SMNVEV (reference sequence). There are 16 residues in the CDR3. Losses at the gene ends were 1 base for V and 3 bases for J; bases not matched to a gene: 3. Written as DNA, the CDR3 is TGTGCCAGCAGTTTATGGACAGGGGGGTTCTACAATGAGCAGTTCTTC. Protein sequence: CASSLWTGGFYNEQFF.

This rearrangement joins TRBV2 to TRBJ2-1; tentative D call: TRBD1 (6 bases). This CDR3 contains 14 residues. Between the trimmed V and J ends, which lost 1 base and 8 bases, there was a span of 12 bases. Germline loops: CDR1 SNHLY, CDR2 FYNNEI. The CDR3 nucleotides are TGTGCCAGCAGTGAAGTTGCGGACAGCGATGAGCAGTTCTTC. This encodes CASSEVADSDEQFF.

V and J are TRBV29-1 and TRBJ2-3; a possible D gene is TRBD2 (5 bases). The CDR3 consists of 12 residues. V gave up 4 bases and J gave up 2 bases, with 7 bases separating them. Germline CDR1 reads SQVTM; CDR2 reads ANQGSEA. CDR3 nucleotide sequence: TGCAGCGTTGCGGAGGCCACAGATACGCAGTATTTT. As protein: CSVAEATDTQYF.

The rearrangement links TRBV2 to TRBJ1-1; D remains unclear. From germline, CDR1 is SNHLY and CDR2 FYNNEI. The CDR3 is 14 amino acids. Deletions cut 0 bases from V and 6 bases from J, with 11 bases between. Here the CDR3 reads CASSEAYGEAEAFF. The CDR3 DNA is TGTGCCAGCAGTGAAGCGTACGGTGAGGCTGAAGCTTTCTTT.

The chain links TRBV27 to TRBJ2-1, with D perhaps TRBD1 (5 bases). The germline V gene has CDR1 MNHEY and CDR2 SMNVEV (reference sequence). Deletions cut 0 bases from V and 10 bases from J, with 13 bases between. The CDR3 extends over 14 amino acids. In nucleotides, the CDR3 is TGTGCCAGCAGTTTATCCGACAGAACAGGCGAGCAGTTCTTC. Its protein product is CASSLSDRTGEQFF.

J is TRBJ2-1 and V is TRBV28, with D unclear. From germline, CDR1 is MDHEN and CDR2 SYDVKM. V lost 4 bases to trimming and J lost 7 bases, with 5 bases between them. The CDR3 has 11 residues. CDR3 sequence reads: CASSYANEQFF. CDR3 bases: TGTGCCAGCAGTTATGCGAATGAGCAGTTCTTC. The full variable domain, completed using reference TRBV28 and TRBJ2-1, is DVKVTQSSRYLVKRTGEKVFLECVQDMDHENMFWYRQDPGLGLRLIYFSYDVKMKEKGDIPEGYSVSREKKERFSLILESASTNQTSMYLCASSYANEQFFGPGTRLTVL.

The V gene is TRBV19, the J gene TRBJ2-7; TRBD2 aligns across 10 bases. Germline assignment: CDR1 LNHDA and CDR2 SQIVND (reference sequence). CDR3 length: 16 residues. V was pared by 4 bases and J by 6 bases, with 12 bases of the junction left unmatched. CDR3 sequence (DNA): TGTGCCAGTAGTAAGTTAGCGGGAGGAGAATGGGGCGAGCAGTACTTC. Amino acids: CASSKLAGGEWGEQYF.